The 15 T cell receptor beta chains in this list originate from one sample, sequenced in a study of Ad26.COV2.S vaccination and SARS-CoV-2 variants. Treatment in this sample: 15 to 20 received Ad26.COV2.S at low or high dose, single or two shots; 5 received placebo; per-sample allocation not given. On day 63 after the first injection, vaccine and placebo recipients gave samples. Assay used: immunoSEQ multiplex PCR; TCRdb lists only in-frame clones, some missing. Among roughly 390,000 clones listed, more than 85% were seen once. Here the sequenced sample was peripheral blood, taken in a trial of Ad26.COV2.S vaccine versus placebo. The source is a person aged 18-65 years who received the Ad26.COV2.S COVID-19 vaccine or a placebo.

This clone was seen a handful of times. This clone may be a read error of a much larger clone one base away. The chain links TRBV9 to TRBJ1-5; D is perhaps TRBD1 (6 bases). Trimming shortened V by 3 bases and J by 9 bases, and 13 bases separated the two germline ends. This CDR3 has 13 residues. Per the germline V gene, CDR1 is SGDLS and CDR2 is YYNGEE. CDR3 coding DNA: TGTGCCAGCAGCGGGGGGGGCGGGGGGCCCCAGCATTTT. It codes for CASSGGGGGPQHF.

In its sample, this clone was seen once. The chain couples TRBV13 to TRBJ1-5; D remains ambiguous. From germline, CDR1 is PRHDT and CDR2 FYEKMQ (reference sequence). Trimming removed 0 bases at V and 12 bases at J, with 9 bases between. The CDR3 length is 12 residues. The CDR3 here is CASSLGGVVQHF. The CDR3 nucleotides read TGTGCCAGCAGCTTAGGTGGGGTCGTCCAGCATTTT.

V is TRBV11-2 and J is TRBJ1-2, with a weak D call TRBD1 (5 bases). The germline gives CDR1 SGHAT, CDR2 FQNNGV. V shed 0 bases and J shed 2 bases, with 13 bases lying between them. The CDR3 sequence is 16 residues long. CDR3 sequence: CASSLDLWRGNYGYTF. In nucleotides, the CDR3 is TGTGCCAGCAGCTTAGATCTTTGGAGGGGAAACTATGGCTACACCTTC. Full variable domain (rest looked up from reference TRBV11-2 and TRBJ1-2): EAGVAQSPRYKIIEKRQSVAFWCNPISGHATLYWYQQILGQGPKLLIQFQNNGVVDDSQLPKDRFSAERLKGVDSTLKIQPAKLEDSAVYLCASSLDLWRGNYGYTFGSGTRLTVV.

CDR3 bases: TGTGCCAGCAGTGTTGGGGTCGGGGAGACCCAGTACTTC. As protein: CASSVGVGETQYF. The rearrangement joins TRBV2 to TRBJ2-5; no clear D gene. CDR1 is SNHLY, CDR2 FYNNEI, per germline. Trimming left V 4 bases short and J 5 bases short, with 11 bases between. The length of the CDR3 is 13 residues.

The chain combines TRBV3-1 (or the pseudogene TRBV3-2) with TRBJ1-2; D gene unclear. This CDR3 is built from 13 residues. Germline V gene sequence: CDR1 LGHDT, CDR2 YNNKEL (reference sequence). The V and J ends lost 1 base and 5 bases respectively, with 8 bases between them. The CDR3 loop reads CASSQGYPYGYTF. The DNA of the CDR3 is TGTGCCAGCAGCCAAGGATACCCTTATGGCTACACCTTC.

The CDR3 coding sequence is TGTGCCAGCAGCTTTGGGTCCGATAACACTGAAGCTTTCTTT. This gives the protein CASSFGSDNTEAFF. The V gene is TRBV3-1 (or the pseudogene TRBV3-2), the J gene TRBJ1-1; D is undetermined. The CDR3 runs to 14 residues. Trimming shortened V by 5 bases and J by 2 bases, and 12 bases separated the two germline ends. Germline V gene data show CDR1 as LGHDT and CDR2 as YNNKEL (reference sequence).

This clone has just a few counts. The V call is TRBV4-1, the J call TRBJ1-6, with TRBD1 as a possible D gene (6 bases). V was cut by 0 bases and J by 7 bases, with 13 bases left in between. The CDR3 totals 16 residues. Germline CDR1 reads MGHRA; CDR2 reads YSYEKL. Here the CDR3 DNA reads TGCGCCAGCAGCCAAGATGAAACAGGGAGGAATTCACCCCTCCACTTT. It yields the protein CASSQDETGRNSPLHF.

This clone was seen only once. The CDR3 bases are TGCGCCAGCAGGGCAACTTTTAATCAGCCCCAGCATTTT. Amino acids: CASRATFNQPQHF. This chain uses TRBV5-1 with TRBJ1-5; D not certain. V lost 5 bases to trimming and J lost 4 bases, with 10 bases between them. Germline V CDR1 and CDR2: SGHRS, YFSETQ. CDR3 length equals 13 residues.

This chain links TRBV3-1 (or the pseudogene TRBV3-2) with TRBJ1-4, with 9 bases aligning to TRBD1. Germline lookup yields CDR1 LGHDT and CDR2 YNNKEL (reference sequence). CDR3 size: 16 residues. The J segment lost 7 bases and the V segment lost 1 base, leaving 7 bases of the junction unmatched. CDR3 DNA sequence: TGTGCCAGCAGCCAAGTCACAGGGACAGGGTTTGAAAAACTGTTTTTT. This gives the protein CASSQVTGTGFEKLFF.

This clone was found a few times. This chain connects TRBV7-9 to TRBJ1-1; D unclear. Germline V lookup: CDR1 SEHNR, CDR2 FQNEAQ (reference sequence). V was trimmed by 3 bases and J by 0 bases, leaving 11 bases between them. CDR3 length: 15 residues. The CDR3 coding sequence is TGTGCCAGCAGCTTCGGCGGTTCCATGAACACTGAAGCTTTCTTT. This gives the protein CASSFGGSMNTEAFF. Looking up the rest from reference TRBV7-9 and TRBJ1-1 gives the full variable domain: DTGVSQNPRHKITKRGQNVTFRCDPISEHNRLYWYRQTLGQGPEFLTYFQNEAQLEKSRLLSDRFSAERPKGSFSTLEIQRTEQGDSAMYLCASSFGGSMNTEAFFGQGTRLTVV.

The V gene is TRBV9, the J gene TRBJ2-7, with D possibly being TRBD1 (5 bases). The germline gives CDR1 SGDLS, CDR2 YYNGEE. The CDR3 has 14 residues. V lost 3 bases, J lost 6 bases, and 16 bases lay in between. Here the CDR3 reads CASSAPGRDREQYF. CDR3 DNA: TGTGCCAGCAGCGCCCCCGGCAGGGATCGCGAGCAGTACTTC.

The gene calls are TRBV2 and TRBJ1-2; D ambiguous. The CDR3 length is 13 residues. The germline V gene has CDR1 SNHLY and CDR2 FYNNEI. The V end was cut by 8 bases, the J end by 1 base, with 11 bases between. The CDR3 DNA is TGTGCCAGCTCTGTCGTGGATAACTATGGCTACACCTTC. Its protein is CASSVVDNYGYTF. Together with reference TRBV2 and TRBJ1-2, the CDR3 gives the full variable domain: EPEVTQTPSHQVTQMGQEVILRCVPISNHLYFYWYRQILGQKVEFLVSFYNNEISEKSEIFDDQFSVERPDGSNFTLKIRSTKLEDSAMYFCASSVVDNYGYTFGSGTRLTVV.

The J gene is TRBJ1-2, the V gene TRBV6-5; D gene uncertain. From germline, CDR1 is MNHEY and CDR2 SVGAGI. CDR3 length: 13 residues. Trimming removed 2 bases from V and 4 bases from J, with 8 bases in between. The CDR3 DNA reads as TGTGCCAGCAGTTACAAGGGTTCCTATGGCTACACCTTC. Residues: CASSYKGSYGYTF.

This clone was detected only once. The V and J genes are TRBV19 and TRBJ1-2, with D uncertain. The CDR3 has 14 amino acids. V lost 6 bases, J lost 4 bases, and 15 bases lay in between. From germline, CDR1 is LNHDA and CDR2 SQIVND (reference sequence). CDR3: CASSPRERVYGYTF. The CDR3, as DNA: TGTGCCAGTAGCCCCCGGGAGAGAGTCTATGGCTACACCTTC.

This chain uses TRBV7-9 with TRBJ1-1; possibly TRBD1 for D (5 bases). Germline lookup yields CDR1 SEHNR and CDR2 FQNEAQ (reference sequence). The CDR3 totals 14 residues. V lost 5 bases, J lost 4 bases, and 14 bases lay in between. The CDR3 DNA reads as TGTGCCAGCAGCCTTGGGGACTATCTCACTGAAGCTTTCTTT. It yields the protein CASSLGDYLTEAFF.